These 10 T cell receptor beta chains originate from one sample sequenced in a study of tumor-infiltrating lymphocytes in primary liver carcinoma. A primer matching the constant region was used to make TCR beta cDNA from 450 to 500 ng of total RNA. Investigators got TCR beta libraries out of three nested multiplex PCR rounds, done with slightly modified ARM-PCR. With TRBV1-TRBV30 forward primers and a C-beta reverse primer, the first two PCR rounds were run for nine to eleven cycles each. Each CDR3 protein gets one entry after TCRdb re-called the multiplex PCR reads with MiXCR. Of some 320,000 distinct CDR3 sequences in the sample, over 55% were seen once. Unsorted whole blood supplied the blood RNA, and germline DNA was isolated too. Sequencing input: peripheral blood. The origin of the receptors is a man aged 35 to 55 with primary liver carcinoma and hepatitis B virus infection.

In its sample, this clonotype was seen a few times. The chain employs TRBV6-1 and TRBJ2-1; 7 bases match TRBD1. From germline, CDR1 is MNHNS and CDR2 SASEGT. The J segment lost 2 bases and the V segment lost 3 bases, leaving 7 bases of the junction unmatched. The CDR3 loop spans 16 amino acids. CDR3 residues: CASSERRGYTYNEQFF. The DNA of the CDR3 is TGTGCCAGCAGTGAGCGCAGGGGGTATACCTACAATGAGCAGTTCTTC.

This clonotype was seen at least ten times. The V gene is TRBV29-1, the J gene TRBJ1-5; TRBD1 agrees at 8 bases. The CDR3 is 14 amino acids. The V segment lost 8 bases and the J segment 0 bases; nucleotides outside the gene matches: 6. CDR1 and CDR2 (germline): SQVTM, ANQGSEA. The CDR3: CSTRQGNSNQPQHF. The CDR3 nucleotides are TGCAGCACAAGACAGGGGAATAGCAATCAGCCCCAGCATTTT.

This clonotype was seen only once. CDR3 in DNA: TGTGCCAGCGGCCCAAAACAGGGGCGGGGGGCCCAGCCCCAGCATTTT. This codes for CASGPKQGRGAQPQHF. V and J are TRBV14 and TRBJ1-5; 7 nucleotides line up with TRBD1. Germline trimming cut 8 bases from V and 7 bases from J; bases unmatched to any gene: 17. The CDR3 totals 16 residues. The germline V gene encodes CDR1 SGHDN and CDR2 FVKESK.

This clonotype occurred once. A much larger clone is a single base away; this may be a read error. The chain joins TRBV4-1 to TRBJ2-7; D is perhaps TRBD1 (5 bases). The CDR3 length is 13 residues. Germline V CDR1 and CDR2: MGHRA, YSYEKL. The CDR3 DNA follows: TGCGCCAGCAGCCAAGCCCCAGGGCTCGAGCAGTGCTTC. It specifies CASSQAPGLEQCF.

To note about this clonotype: Just one base apart from a much larger clone, this may be a read error. The chain has TRBV6-1 and TRBJ2-3; tentative D call: TRBD2 (7 bases). The CDR3 is 14 amino acids. The germline V gene encodes CDR1 MNHNS and CDR2 SASEGT. DNA for the CDR3: TGTGCCAGCAGTCTAGGGGGAGGGGTGGATACGCGGTATTTT. This codes for CASSLGGGVDTRYF.

This clonotype was seen only a few times. V usage is TRBV6-5 and J usage is TRBJ1-2; the D is unclear. The CDR3 sequence is 16 residues long. Germline CDR1 and CDR2: MNHEY and SVGAGI. The ends were cut back, 5 bases at V and 5 bases at J, with 21 bases in the middle. The CDR3 loop reads CASSPVGVGSMYGYTF. The CDR3 DNA sequence: TGTGCCAGCAGTCCCGTTGGGGTGGGAAGCATGTATGGCTACACCTTC.

Comments on this clonotype: A read error may produce the germline difference seen at one junction end. The V and J genes are TRBV28 and TRBJ2-1, with 10 bases lining up with TRBD1. The CDR3 is 14 amino acids. CDR1 and CDR2 (germline): MDHEN, SYDVKM. Here the CDR3 reads CASRLGQGGNDQFF. For the CDR3, the DNA is TGTGCCAGCAGGCTCGGACAGGGGGGGAATGATCAGTTCTTC. The full variable domain, in which reference TRBV28 and TRBJ2-1 provide the parts outside the CDR3, is DVKVTQSSRYLVKRTGEKVFLECVQDMDHENMFWYRQDPGLGLRLIYFSYDVKMKEKGDIPEGYSVSREKKERFSLILESASTNQTSMYLCASRLGQGGNDQFFGPGTRLTVL.

With respect to this clonotype: One end of the junction varies from germline; a read error may be responsible. The V call is TRBV11-2, the J call TRBJ1-3, with D possibly matching TRBD1 (5 bases). There are 18 residues in the CDR3. Germline CDR1 is SGHAT and CDR2 is FQNNGV. The CDR3 protein is CASSPWGRAITPGTTIYF. The CDR3 nucleotides are TGTGCCAGCAGCCCGTGGGGCCGGGCAATAACCCCTGGAACCACCATATATTTT.

As regards this clonotype: A much larger clone is a single base away; this may be a read error. J is TRBJ2-2 and V is TRBV12-3 or TRBV12-4; D assignment may be TRBD1 or TRBD2 (5 bases each). This CDR3 is 14 amino acids long. The DNA for the CDR3 is TGTGTCAGCACCTCCATGAGGGGTACCGGGGAGCTGTTTTTT. It encodes CVSTSMRGTGELFF.

The sample holds a few counts of this clonotype. The chain carries TRBV11-1 and TRBJ2-1; 9 bases line up with TRBD1. The CDR3 is 17 amino acids. V trimming: 8 bases; J trimming: 6 bases; junction bases outside the gene matches: 17. Germline V gene data show CDR1 as SGHAT and CDR2 as FQDESV (reference sequence). For the CDR3, the DNA is TGTGCCAGCGGCAAACATGAAGGGACAGGGTGGCTCAATGAGCAGTTCTTC. Protein product: CASGKHEGTGWLNEQFF.